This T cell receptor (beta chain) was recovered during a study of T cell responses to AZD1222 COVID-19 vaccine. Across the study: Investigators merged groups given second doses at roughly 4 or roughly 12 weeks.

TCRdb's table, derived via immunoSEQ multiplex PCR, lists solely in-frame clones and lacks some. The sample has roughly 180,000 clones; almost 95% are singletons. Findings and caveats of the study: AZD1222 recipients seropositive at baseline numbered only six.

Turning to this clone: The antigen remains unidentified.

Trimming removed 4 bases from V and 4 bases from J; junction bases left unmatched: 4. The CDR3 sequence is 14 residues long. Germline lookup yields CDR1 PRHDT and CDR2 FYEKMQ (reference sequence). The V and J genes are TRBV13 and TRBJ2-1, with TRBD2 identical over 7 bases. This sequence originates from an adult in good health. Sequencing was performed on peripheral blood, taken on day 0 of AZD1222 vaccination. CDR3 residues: CASSSRDYYNEQFF. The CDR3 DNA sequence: TGTGCCAGCAGCTCCCGGGACTATTACAATGAGCAGTTCTTC.